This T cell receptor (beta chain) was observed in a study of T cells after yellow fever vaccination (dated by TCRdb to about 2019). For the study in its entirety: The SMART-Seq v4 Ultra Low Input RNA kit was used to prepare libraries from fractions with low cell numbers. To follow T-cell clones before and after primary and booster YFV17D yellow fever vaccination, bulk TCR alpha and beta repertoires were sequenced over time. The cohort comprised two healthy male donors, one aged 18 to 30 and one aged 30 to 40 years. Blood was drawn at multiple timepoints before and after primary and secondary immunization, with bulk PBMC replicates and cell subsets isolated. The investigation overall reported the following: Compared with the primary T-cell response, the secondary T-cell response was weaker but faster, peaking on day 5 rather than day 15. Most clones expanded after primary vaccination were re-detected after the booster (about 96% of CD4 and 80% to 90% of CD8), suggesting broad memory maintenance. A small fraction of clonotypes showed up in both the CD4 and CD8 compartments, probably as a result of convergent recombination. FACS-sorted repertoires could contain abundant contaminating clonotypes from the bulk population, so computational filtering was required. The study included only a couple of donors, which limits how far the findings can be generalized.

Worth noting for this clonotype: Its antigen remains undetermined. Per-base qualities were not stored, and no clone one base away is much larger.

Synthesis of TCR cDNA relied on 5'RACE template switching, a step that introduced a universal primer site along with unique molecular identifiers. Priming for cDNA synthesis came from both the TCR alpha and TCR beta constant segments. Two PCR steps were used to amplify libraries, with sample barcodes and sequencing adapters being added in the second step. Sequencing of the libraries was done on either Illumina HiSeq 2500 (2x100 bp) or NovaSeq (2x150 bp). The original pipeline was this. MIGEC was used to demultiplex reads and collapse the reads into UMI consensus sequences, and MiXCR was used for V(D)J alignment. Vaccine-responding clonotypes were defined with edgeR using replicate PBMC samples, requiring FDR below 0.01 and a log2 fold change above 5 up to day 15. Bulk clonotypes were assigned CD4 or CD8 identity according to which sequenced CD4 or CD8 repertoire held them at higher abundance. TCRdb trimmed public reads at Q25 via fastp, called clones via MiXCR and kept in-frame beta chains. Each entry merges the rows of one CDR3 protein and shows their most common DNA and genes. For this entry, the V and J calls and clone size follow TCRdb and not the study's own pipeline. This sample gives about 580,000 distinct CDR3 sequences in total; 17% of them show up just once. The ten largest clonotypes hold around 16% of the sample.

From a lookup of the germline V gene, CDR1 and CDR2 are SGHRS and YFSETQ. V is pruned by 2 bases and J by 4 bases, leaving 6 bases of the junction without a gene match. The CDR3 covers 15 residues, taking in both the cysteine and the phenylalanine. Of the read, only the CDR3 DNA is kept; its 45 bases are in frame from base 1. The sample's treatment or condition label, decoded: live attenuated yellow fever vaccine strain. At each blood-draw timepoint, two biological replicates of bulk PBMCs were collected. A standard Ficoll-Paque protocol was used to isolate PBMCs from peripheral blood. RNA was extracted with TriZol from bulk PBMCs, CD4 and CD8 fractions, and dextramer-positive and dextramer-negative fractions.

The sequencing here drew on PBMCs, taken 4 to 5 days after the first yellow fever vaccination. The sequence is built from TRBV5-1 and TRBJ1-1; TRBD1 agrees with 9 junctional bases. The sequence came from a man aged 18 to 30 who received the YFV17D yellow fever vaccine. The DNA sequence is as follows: TGCGCCAGCAGCTTCTACAGGGGGCTCGGCACTGAAGCTTTCTTT. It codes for CASSFYRGLGTEAFF.